These T cell receptor beta chains were read from a single sample in a study of human thymus T cells. Sequencing used immunoSEQ multiplex PCR; TCRdb keeps in-frame clones, though not all of them. The sample lists 75,000 to 90,000 clones; roughly 96% were seen once. The material sequenced was thymus tissue. Every receptor here comes from a boy under three years old with a congenital heart defect but otherwise immunologically healthy. CDR3s leave out the opening cysteine and the closing phenylalanine or tryptophan.

TRBV5-1 ASSLGPGDRAYEQY
TRBV5-6 ASSFEKGNNAEAF
TRBV10-3 ASTGTSVNEQF
TRBV14 ASSHSVGGARSGNTIY
TRBV5-6 ASSFRTNTEAF
TRBV28 ASSFATGGWGDTGELF
TRBV4-2 ASSRQGSNYGYT
TRBV2 ASSETGDCNQPQH
TRBV12-5 ASGPKTRNGYT
TRBV9 ASSVEGSDNEKLF
TRBV27 ASSSTPGTGPYNEQF
TRBV25-1 ASSEFRNYEQY
TRBV6-1 ASSESYTLENQPQH
TRBV9 ASRGGCGGALETQY
TRBV5-1 ASSLSTGEGETQY
TRBV11-2 ASSLEGAAQPQH
TRBV6-4 ASSQEGQGEADTQY
TRBV7-9 ASSGPGQVPSDTQY
TRBV5-6 ASSFRRHEQF
TRBV7-8 ASSLGGPHPYEQY
TRBV10-3 AIRETDRPEGDSGNTIY
TRBV28 ASRGKGSNQPQH
TRBV27 ASSPRQGGGETQY
TRBV19 ASSIGQGWGQPQH
TRBV2 ASSESPHRGGREKLF
TRBV4-2 ASSQELSAQRGTDTQY
TRBV5-1 ASSLRPAGYTGELF
TRBV6-6 ASTKEGGQATYEQY
TRBV29-1 SVEGISGRYGYT
TRBV10-3 AISESGVGNQPQH
TRBV5-4 ASSFRGGNTIY
TRBV6-1 ASGAGGYEQY
TRBV25-1 ASSESGFSWQGFSGYT
TRBV6-5 ASSSKGLARDTQY
TRBV18 ASSPRAAQYSYEQY
TRBV9 ASSETGILTDTQY
TRBV7-9 ASSLDEGDRGLENTQY
TRBV7-9 ASSREGYGYT
TRBV19 ASTAPAQGEKGNQPQH
TRBV21-1 ASSSQTSGRAGETQY
TRBV19 ASSSPADQPQH
TRBV10-2 ASRAGTRLNTEAF
TRBV9 ASSASRMGLAGHNEQF
TRBV5-6 ASSLTGTSNYEQY
TRBV18 ASTPGLVSIINEQF
TRBV27 ASRARPMNTEAF
TRBV28 ASSLCDREGYEQY
TRBV6-1 ASSGRLAGGDTQY
TRBV7-2 ASSLHPGASGGVRETQY
TRBV2 ASNWFTGAQETQY
TRBV6-1 ASSEDRGTSNEQF
TRBV5-6 ASSLVRDGYT
TRBV6-5 ASSYSPGRDTEAF
TRBV28 ASTLKGMSNTGELF
TRBV19 ASSIGFRDRVGNEKLF
TRBV14 ASSHRDRGSQY
TRBV5-4 ASSGRGGDSKNIQY
TRBV5-6 ASSLLQGYQRERDEQF